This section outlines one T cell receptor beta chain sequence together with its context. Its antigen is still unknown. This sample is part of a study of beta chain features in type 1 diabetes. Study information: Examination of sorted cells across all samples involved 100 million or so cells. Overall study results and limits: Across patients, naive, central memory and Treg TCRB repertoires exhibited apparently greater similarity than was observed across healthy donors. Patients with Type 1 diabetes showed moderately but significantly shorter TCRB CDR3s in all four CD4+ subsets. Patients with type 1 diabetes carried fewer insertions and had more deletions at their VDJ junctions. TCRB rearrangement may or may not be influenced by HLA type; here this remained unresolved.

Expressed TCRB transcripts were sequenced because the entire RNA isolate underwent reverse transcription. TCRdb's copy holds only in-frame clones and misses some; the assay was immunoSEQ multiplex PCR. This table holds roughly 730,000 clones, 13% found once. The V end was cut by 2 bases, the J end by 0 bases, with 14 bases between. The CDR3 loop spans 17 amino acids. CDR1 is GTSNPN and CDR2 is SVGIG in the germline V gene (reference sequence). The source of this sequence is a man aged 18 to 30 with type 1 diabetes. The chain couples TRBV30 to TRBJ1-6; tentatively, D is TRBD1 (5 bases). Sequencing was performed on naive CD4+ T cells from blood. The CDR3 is CAWSMRGLLSYNSPLHF. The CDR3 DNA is TGTGCCTGGAGTATGCGGGGCCTGCTCTCCTATAATTCACCCCTCCACTTT.